The 9 T cell receptor beta chains listed next were all sequenced from one sample in a study of cytomegalovirus exposure and HLA in healthy donors. PCR used 60 Vbeta primers and 13 Jbeta primers. The repertoire was sequenced with immunoSEQ multiplex PCR; TCRdb's copy has only in-frame clones and lacks some. In the table there are about 98,000 clones, around 72% of which are singletons. Sequenced: PBMCs. All receptors derive from a man aged 18 to 35 in good health and CMV-seropositive.

The rearrangement uses TRBV6-5 and TRBJ1-1; a possible D gene is TRBD1 (6 bases). Germline CDR1 is MNHEY and CDR2 is SVGAGI. The CDR3 consists of 13 residues. Trimming stripped 6 bases from V and 5 bases from J, with 13 bases between. CDR3 protein: CASRNRVATEAFF. Written as DNA, the CDR3 is TGTGCCAGCAGAAACAGGGTCGCGACTGAAGCTTTCTTT.

CDR3: CASSTTGAANEKLFF. As DNA, the CDR3 is TGCGCCAGCAGCACGACAGGGGCAGCTAATGAAAAACTGTTTTTT. This rearrangement joins TRBV5-1 to TRBJ1-4; 8 bases align to TRBD1. Trimming removed 4 bases from V and 3 bases from J; junction bases left unmatched: 5. There are 15 residues in the CDR3. Germline CDR1 SGHRS, CDR2 YFSETQ.

The rearrangement links TRBV27 to TRBJ1-1, with TRBD1 matching over 8 bases. Trimming removed 6 bases from V and 5 bases from J; junction bases left unmatched: 11. The CDR3 consists of 15 residues. Germline-derived CDR1 and CDR2 are MNHEY and SMNVEV (reference sequence). The CDR3 region is CASSKVSQGGTEAFF. The CDR3 DNA is TGTGCCAGCAGCAAAGTCTCACAGGGGGGGACTGAAGCTTTCTTT.

The rearrangement joins TRBV19 to TRBJ1-2, with 7 bases matching TRBD1. V shed 5 bases and J 1 base; nucleotides not matched to a gene: 4. The CDR3 has 14 residues. In germline, CDR1 is LNHDA, CDR2 SQIVND (reference sequence). The CDR3 DNA reads TGTGCCAGTAGTGAGGACAGGAGTAACTATGGCTACACCTTC. Encoded protein: CASSEDRSNYGYTF.

V gene TRBV28 combines with J gene TRBJ2-5; 8 bases agree with TRBD1. This CDR3 is 15 amino acids long. V shed 4 bases and J 2 bases; nucleotides not matched to a gene: 6. Germline CDR1 MDHEN, CDR2 SYDVKM. For the CDR3, the DNA is TGTGCCAGCAGTTGGGGGACAGGCGTTCAAGAGACCCAGTACTTC. Encoded protein: CASSWGTGVQETQYF.

Turning to this clone: Other DNA sequences in this specimen translate into the identical CDR3. J is TRBJ1-1 and V is TRBV20-1; no firm D call. CDR1 DFQATT and CDR2 SNEGSKA come from the germline V gene (reference sequence). V was shortened by 3 bases and J by 5 bases, with 7 bases between the two germline ends. This CDR3 region has 11 residues. In nucleotides, the CDR3 is TGCAGTGCTAGGCGGAATACTGAAGCTTTCTTT. Residues: CSARRNTEAFF.

The gene calls are TRBV6-1 and TRBJ2-2; TRBD1 agrees at 7 bases. This CDR3 region has 13 residues. Per germline, CDR1 MNHNS and CDR2 SASEGT. Trimming cost V 5 bases and J 5 bases; bases outside gene matches: 2. This CDR3 is CASSQQGTGELFF. CDR3 bases: TGTGCCAGCAGTCAACAGGGGACCGGGGAGCTGTTTTTT.

The chain recombines TRBV6-1 with TRBJ1-2, with D unresolved. CDR3 length: 13 amino acids. The V gene's germline CDR1 is MNHNS and CDR2 SASEGT. V gave up 2 bases and J gave up 5 bases, with 9 bases separating them. The CDR3 here is CASSEPGWYGYTF. CDR3 bases: TGTGCCAGCAGTGAACCCGGGTGGTATGGCTACACCTTC.

The chain recombines TRBV4-1 with TRBJ1-6; D may be TRBD1 (6 bases). V was clipped by 1 base and J by 6 bases, with 13 bases between them. Germline loops: CDR1 MGHRA, CDR2 YSYEKL. The CDR3 runs to 16 residues. CDR3 loop: CASSQGGQGLNSPLHF. CDR3 nucleotides: TGCGCCAGCAGCCAAGGTGGCCAGGGGCTTAATTCACCCCTCCACTTT.